This entry features one T cell receptor beta chain sequence. Combining a sample-barcoded 5' primer with a J-beta primer mix, a second PCR ran for roughly 7 to 11 cycles. TCRdb called the 5' RACE reads again in MiXCR, with one record for every CDR3 protein. The profile covers approximately 1.5 million distinct CDR3 sequences, with around 40% appearing a single time and about 4% taken by the ten largest. These data are taken from a study of blood T cells in healthy people across ages. The CDR3 totals 14 residues. The ends lost 2 bases at V and 13 bases at J; junction bases unmatched: 11. Germline CDR1 and CDR2: MNHEY and SVGEGT.

The material sequenced was blood. The rearrangement uses TRBV6-2 or TRBV6-3 and TRBJ1-2; 9 bases align to TRBD1. This TCR was recovered from a woman between 18 and 30 years old in good health. This CDR3 reads CASSYAGATGGITF. In nucleotides, the CDR3 is TGTGCCAGCAGTTACGCGGGCGCGACAGGGGGAATCACCTTC.